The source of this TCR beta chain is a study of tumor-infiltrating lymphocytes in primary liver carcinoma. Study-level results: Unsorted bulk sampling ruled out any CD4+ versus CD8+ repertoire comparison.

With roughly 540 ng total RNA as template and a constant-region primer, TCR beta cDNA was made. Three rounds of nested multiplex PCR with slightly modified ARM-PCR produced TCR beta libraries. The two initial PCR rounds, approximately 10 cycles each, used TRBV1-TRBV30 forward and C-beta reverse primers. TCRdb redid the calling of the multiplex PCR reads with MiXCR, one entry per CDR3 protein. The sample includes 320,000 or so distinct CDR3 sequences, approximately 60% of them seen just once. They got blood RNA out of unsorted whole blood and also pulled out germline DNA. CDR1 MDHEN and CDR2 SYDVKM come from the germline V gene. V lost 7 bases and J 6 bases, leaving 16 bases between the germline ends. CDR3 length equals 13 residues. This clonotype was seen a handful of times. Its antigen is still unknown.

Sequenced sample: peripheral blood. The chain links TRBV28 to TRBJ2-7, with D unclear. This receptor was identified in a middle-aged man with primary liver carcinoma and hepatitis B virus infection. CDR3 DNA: TGTGCCAGCATCCTGGGAAGGGCAGGCGAGCAGTACTTC. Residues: CASILGRAGEQYF.